This T cell receptor (beta chain) was observed in a study of shared clonotypes between healthy human individuals. Germline CDR1 reads MGHRA; CDR2 reads YSYEKL. The trim removed 2 bases at V and 0 bases at J, leaving 5 bases unmatched. The CDR3 runs 16 residues. Selected positively for CCR7 and CD45RO-negative, naive CD8 cells excluded terminally differentiated effector memory CD45RA+ cells. Method: immunoSEQ multiplex PCR; TCRdb's copy keeps in-frame clones and lacks some. The repertoire consists of around 2,000,000 clones, with around 96% occurring once and the leading ten covering around 1.1%. Sequencing was done on a sample of naive CD8+ T cells sorted from blood. The genes are TRBV4-1 and TRBJ2-3; 7 bases match TRBD2. This receptor was obtained from a man aged 18 to 30 in good health. DNA of the CDR3: TGCGCCAGCAGCCAAACGGCTAGCGGTAGCACAGATACGCAGTATTTT. This encodes CASSQTASGSTDTQYF.